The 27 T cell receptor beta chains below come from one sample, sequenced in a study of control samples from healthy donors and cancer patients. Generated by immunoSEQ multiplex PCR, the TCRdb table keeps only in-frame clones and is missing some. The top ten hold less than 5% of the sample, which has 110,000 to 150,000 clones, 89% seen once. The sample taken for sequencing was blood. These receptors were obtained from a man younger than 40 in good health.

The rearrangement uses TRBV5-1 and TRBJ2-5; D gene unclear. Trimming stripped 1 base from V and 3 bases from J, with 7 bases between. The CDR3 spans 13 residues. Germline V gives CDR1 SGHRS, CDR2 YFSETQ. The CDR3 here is CASSLFGEETQYF. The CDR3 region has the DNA TGCGCCAGCAGCTTGTTTGGCGAAGAGACCCAGTACTTC.

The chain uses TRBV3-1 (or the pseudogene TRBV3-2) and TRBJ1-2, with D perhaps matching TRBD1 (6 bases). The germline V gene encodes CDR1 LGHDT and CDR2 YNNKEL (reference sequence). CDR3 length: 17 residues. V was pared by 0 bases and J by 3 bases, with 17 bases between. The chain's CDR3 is CASSQDSTDRFYYGYTF. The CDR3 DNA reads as TGTGCCAGCAGCCAAGATAGTACGGACAGATTTTACTATGGCTACACCTTC.

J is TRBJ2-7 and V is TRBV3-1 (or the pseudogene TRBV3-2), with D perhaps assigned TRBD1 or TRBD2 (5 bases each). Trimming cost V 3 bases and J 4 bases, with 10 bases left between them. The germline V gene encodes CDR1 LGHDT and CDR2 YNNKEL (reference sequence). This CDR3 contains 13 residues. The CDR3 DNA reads TGTGCCAGCAGCCAGTCGGGGCGGTACGAGCAGTACTTC. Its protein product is CASSQSGRYEQYF.

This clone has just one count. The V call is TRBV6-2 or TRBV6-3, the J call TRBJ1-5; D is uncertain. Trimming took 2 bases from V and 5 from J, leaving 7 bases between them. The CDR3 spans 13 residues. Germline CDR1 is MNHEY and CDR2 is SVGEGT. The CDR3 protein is CASSYQTYQPQHF. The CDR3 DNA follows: TGTGCCAGCAGTTACCAGACTTATCAGCCCCAGCATTTT.

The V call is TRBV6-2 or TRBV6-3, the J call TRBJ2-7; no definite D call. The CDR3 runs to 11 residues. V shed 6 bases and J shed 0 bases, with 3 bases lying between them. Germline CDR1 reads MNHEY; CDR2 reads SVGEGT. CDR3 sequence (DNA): TGTGCCAGCAGCACCTCCTACGAGCAGTACTTC. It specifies CASSTSYEQYF.

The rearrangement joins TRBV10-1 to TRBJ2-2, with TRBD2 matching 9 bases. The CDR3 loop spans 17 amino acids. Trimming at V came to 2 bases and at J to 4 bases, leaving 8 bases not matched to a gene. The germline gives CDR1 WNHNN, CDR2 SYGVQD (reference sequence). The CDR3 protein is CASSEVTSGSSTGELFF. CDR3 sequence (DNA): TGCGCCAGCAGTGAGGTGACTAGCGGTTCGAGCACCGGGGAGCTGTTTTTT.

CDR3: CASSQEGGEETQYF. The CDR3 nucleotides are TGTGCCAGCAGCCAAGAGGGCGGGGAAGAGACCCAGTACTTC. The chain combines TRBV3-1 (or the pseudogene TRBV3-2) with TRBJ2-5; D perhaps matches TRBD2 (6 bases). The V gene's germline CDR1 is LGHDT and CDR2 YNNKEL (reference sequence). This CDR3 is 14 amino acids long. V was shortened by 0 bases and J by 3 bases, with 8 bases between the two germline ends.

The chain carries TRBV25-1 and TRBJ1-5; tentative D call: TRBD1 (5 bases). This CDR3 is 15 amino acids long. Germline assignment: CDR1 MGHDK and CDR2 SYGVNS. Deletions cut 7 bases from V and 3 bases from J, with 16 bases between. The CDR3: CASTPRGADNQPQHF. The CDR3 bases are TGTGCCAGCACCCCTCGCGGGGCGGACAATCAGCCCCAGCATTTT.

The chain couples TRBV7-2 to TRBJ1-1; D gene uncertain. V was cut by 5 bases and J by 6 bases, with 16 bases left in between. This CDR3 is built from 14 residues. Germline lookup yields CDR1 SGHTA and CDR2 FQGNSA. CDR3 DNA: TGTGCCAGCAGCCGCACCGGTATTGGGGCTGAAGCTTTCTTT. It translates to CASSRTGIGAEAFF.

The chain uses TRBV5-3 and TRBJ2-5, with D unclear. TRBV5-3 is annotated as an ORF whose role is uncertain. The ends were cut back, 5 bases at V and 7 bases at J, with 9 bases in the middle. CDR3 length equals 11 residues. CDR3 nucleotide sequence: TGTGCCAGAAGACGCTGGCGGACCCAGTACTTC. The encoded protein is CARRRWRTQYF.

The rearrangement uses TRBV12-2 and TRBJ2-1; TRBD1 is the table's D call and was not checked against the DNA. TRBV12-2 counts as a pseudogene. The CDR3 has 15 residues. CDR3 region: CASRPRDREDNEQFF. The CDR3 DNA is TGTGCAAGTCGCCCCCGGGACAGGGAAGACAATGAGCAGTTCTTC.

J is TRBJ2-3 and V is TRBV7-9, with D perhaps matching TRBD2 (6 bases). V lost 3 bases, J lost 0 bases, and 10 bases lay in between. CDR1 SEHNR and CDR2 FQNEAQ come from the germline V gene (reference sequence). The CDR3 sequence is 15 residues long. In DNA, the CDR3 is TGTGCCAGCAGCTTTTACGGGACTAGCACAGATACGCAGTATTTT. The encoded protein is CASSFYGTSTDTQYF.

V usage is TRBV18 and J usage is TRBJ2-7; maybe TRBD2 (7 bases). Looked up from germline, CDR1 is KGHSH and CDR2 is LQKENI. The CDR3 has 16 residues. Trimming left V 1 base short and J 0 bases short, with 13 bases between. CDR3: CASSPREGDHSYEQYF. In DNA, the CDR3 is TGTGCCAGCTCACCACGGGAGGGGGATCACTCCTACGAGCAGTACTTC. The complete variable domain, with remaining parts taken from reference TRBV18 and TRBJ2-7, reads NAGVMQNPRHLVRRRGQEARLRCSPMKGHSHVYWYRQLPEEGLKFMVYLQKENIIDESGMPKERFSAEFPKEGPSILRIQQVVRGDSAAYFCASSPREGDHSYEQYFGPGTRLTVT.

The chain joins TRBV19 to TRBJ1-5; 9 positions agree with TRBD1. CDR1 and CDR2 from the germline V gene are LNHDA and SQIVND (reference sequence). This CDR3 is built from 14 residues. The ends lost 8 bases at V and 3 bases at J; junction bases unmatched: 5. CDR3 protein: CASETGGINQPQHF. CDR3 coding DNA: TGTGCCAGTGAGACAGGGGGAATCAATCAGCCCCAGCATTTT. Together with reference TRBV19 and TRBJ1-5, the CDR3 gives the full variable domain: DGGITQSPKYLFRKEGQNVTLSCEQNLNHDAMYWYRQDPGQGLRLIYYSQIVNDFQKGDIAEGYSVSREKKESFPLTVTSAQKNPTAFYLCASETGGINQPQHFGDGTRLSIL.

The CDR3 region is CAISQTDNTEAFF. As DNA, the CDR3 is TGTGCCATCAGTCAGACTGACAACACTGAAGCTTTCTTT. V usage is TRBV10-3 and J usage is TRBJ1-1; D uncertain. Germline lookup yields CDR1 ENHRY and CDR2 SYGVKD. Deletions cut 5 bases from V and 2 bases from J, with 9 bases between. The CDR3 length is 13 residues.

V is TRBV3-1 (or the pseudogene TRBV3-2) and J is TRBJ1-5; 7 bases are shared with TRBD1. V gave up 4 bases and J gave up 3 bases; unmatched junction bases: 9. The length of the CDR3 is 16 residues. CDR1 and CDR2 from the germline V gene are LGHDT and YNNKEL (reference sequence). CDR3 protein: CASSRNTGASNQPQHF. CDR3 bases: TGTGCCAGCAGCCGGAATACAGGGGCTTCCAATCAGCCCCAGCATTTT.

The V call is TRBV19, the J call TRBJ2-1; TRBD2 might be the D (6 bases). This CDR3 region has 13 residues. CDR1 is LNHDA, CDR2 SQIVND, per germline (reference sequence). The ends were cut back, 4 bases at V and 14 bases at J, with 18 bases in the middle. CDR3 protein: CASSKSLSPGEFF. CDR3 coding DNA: TGTGCCAGTAGTAAATCATTATCCCCGGGGGAGTTCTTC.

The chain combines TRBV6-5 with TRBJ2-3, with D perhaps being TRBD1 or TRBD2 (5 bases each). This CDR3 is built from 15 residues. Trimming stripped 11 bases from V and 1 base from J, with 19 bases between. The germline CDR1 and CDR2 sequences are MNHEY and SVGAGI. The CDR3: CASEAGAKRTDTQYF. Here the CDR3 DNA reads TGTGCCTCCGAAGCCGGGGCCAAACGCACAGATACGCAGTATTTT.

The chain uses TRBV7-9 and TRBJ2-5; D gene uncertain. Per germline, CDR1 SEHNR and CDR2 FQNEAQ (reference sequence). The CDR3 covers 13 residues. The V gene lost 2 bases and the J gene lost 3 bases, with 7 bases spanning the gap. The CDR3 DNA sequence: TGTGCCAGCAGCTTATGGCCAGAAGAGACCCAGTACTTC. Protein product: CASSLWPEETQYF.

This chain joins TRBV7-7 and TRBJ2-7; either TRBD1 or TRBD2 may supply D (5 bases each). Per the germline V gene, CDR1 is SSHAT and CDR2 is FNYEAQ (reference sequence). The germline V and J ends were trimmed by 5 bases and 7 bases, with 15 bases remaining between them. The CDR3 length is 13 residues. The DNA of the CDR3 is TGTGCCAGCAGCATTGACAGAACGGGGGAGCAGTACTTC. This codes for CASSIDRTGEQYF.

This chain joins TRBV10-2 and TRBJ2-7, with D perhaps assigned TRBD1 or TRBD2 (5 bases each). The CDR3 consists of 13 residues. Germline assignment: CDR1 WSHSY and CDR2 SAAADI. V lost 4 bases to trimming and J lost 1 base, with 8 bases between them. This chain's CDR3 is CASSGGDSYEQYF. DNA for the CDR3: TGCGCCAGCAGTGGAGGGGATTCCTACGAGCAGTACTTC.

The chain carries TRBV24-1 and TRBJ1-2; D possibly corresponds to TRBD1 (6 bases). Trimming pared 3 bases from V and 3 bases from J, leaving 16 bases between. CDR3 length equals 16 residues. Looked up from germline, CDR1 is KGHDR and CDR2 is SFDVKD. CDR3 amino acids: CATSDPSGARDYGYTF. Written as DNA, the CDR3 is TGTGCCACCAGTGATCCCTCAGGGGCCAGGGACTATGGCTACACCTTC.

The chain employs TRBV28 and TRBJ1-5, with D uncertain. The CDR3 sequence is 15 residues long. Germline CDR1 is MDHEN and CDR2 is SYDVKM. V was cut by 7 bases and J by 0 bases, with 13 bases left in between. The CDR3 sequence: CASTLPRNSNQPQHF. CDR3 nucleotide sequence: TGTGCCAGCACACTCCCACGTAATAGCAATCAGCCCCAGCATTTT.

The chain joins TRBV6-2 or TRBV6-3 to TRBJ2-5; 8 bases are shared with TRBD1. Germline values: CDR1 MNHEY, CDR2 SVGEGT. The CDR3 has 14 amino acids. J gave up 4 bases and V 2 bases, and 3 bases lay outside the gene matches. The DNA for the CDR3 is TGTGCCAGCAGTTACCCCCAGGGGGCAGAGACCCAGTACTTC. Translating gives CASSYPQGAETQYF.

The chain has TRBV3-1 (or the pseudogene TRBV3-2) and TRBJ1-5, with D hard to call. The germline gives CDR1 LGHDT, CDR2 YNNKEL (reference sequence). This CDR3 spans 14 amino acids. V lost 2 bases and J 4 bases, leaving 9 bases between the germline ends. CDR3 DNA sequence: TGTGCCAGCAGCCAAATCCCCGGGAATCAGCCCCAGCATTTT. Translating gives CASSQIPGNQPQHF.

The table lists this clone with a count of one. DNA for the CDR3: TGTGCCAGCAGTGAAGTAGGACGGATGTACGAGCAGTACTTC. Amino acids: CASSEVGRMYEQYF. The chain employs TRBV6-1 and TRBJ2-7; the D is unclear. The germline V and J ends were trimmed by 1 base and 4 bases, with 11 bases remaining between them. The germline CDR1 and CDR2 sequences are MNHNS and SASEGT. The CDR3 spans 14 residues.

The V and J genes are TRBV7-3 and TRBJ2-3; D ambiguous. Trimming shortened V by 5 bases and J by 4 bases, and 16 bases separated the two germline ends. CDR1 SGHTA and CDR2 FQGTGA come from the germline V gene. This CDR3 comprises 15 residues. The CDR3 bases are TGTGCCAGCAGCCCAGCCGGAGCAGGAGCAGATACGCAGTATTTT. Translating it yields CASSPAGAGADTQYF. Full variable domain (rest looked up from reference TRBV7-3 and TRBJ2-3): GAGVSQTPSNKVTEKGKYVELRCDPISGHTALYWYRQSLGQGPEFLIYFQGTGAADDSGLPNDRFFAVRPEGSVSTLKIQRTERGDSAVYLCASSPAGAGADTQYFGPGTRLTVL.